Reported below is one TCR beta chain. Methods used by the authors: Researchers report that nucleated cell counts were estimated from reference gene primer amplification. Measured with immunoSEQ multiplex PCR; TCRdb has only the in-frame clones, and not every one. V, J and clone size were drawn from that table, and D and trimming were deduced from the DNA. The sample contains around 80,000 clones, about 80% of which appear only once. The data originate from a study of blood T cell repertoires in COVID-19. Across the whole study: Sites across the United States, Italy and Spain contributed samples from acute and convalescent COVID-19. PBMCs, B-cell-depleted T cells, or T cells provided the cDNA or gDNA that made up the material.

Sequenced: peripheral blood. The receptor was isolated from a woman aged 70-85 years with acute or convalescent COVID-19.

CDR3 nucleotide sequence: TGCGCCAGCAGTCAACCCTTCAGGGTCAAAGTCATCTACAATGAGCAGTTCTTC. It translates to CASSQPFRVKVIYNEQFF. The chain couples TRBV23-1 to TRBJ2-1; D possibly corresponds to TRBD1 (5 bases). TRBV23-1 is classed as an ORF, of uncertain function. V lost 2 bases and J 3 bases, leaving 20 bases between the germline ends. The CDR3 length is 18 residues.